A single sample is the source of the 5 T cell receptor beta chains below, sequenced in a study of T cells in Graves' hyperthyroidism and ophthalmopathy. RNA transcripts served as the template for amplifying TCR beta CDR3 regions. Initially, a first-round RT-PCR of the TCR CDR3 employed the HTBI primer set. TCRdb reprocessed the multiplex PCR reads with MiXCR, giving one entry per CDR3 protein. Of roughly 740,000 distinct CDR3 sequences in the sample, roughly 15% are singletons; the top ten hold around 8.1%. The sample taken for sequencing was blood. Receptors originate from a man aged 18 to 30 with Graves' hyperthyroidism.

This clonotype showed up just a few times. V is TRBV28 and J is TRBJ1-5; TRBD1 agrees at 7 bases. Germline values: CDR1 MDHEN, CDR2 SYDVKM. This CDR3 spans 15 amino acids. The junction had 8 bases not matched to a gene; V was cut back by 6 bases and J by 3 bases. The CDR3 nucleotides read TGTGCCAGCAGGCCGACAGGGAACTTCAATCAGCCCCAGCATTTT. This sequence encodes CASRPTGNFNQPQHF.

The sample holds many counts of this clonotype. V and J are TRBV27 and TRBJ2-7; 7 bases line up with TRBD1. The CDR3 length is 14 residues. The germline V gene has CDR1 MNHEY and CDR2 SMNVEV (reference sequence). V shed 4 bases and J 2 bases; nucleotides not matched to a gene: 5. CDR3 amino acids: CASSSRQGPYEQYF. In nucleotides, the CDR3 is TGTGCCAGCAGTTCCCGACAGGGTCCCTACGAGCAGTACTTC.

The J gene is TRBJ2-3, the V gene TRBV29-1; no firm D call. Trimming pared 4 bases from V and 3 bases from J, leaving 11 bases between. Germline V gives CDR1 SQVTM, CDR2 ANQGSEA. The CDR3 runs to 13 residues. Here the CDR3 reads CSVARLDTDTQYF. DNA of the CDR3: TGCAGCGTTGCCAGGTTGGATACAGATACGCAGTATTTT.

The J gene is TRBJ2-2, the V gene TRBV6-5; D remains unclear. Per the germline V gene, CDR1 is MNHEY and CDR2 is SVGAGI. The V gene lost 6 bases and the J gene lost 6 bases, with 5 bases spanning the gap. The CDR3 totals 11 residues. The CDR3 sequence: CASRGPGELFF. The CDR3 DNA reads TGTGCCAGCAGGGGTCCCGGGGAGCTGTTTTTT.

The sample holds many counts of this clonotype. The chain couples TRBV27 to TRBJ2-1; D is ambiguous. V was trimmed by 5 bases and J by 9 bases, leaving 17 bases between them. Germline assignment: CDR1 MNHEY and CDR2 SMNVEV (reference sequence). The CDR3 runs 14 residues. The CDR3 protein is CASSPMMGSGEQFF. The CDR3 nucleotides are TGTGCCAGCAGTCCGATGATGGGAAGTGGTGAGCAGTTCTTC.